Listed here are 28 T cell receptor beta chains from one sample, sequenced in a study of CD8 T cells in Susac syndrome. Random hexamers were used to reverse transcribe an amount of roughly 0.45 to 1 ug RNA. MiXCR, applied by TCRdb to the immunoSEQ multiplex PCR reads, yields one record per CDR3 protein. The data contain approximately 57,000 distinct CDR3 sequences, 95% of them singletons. Sequenced sample: CD8+ T cells from PBMCs. These receptors were obtained from a human donor with Susac syndrome.

The V and J genes are TRBV11-2 and TRBJ2-5; D uncertain. From germline, CDR1 is SGHAT and CDR2 FQNNGV. This CDR3 region has 13 residues. The V and J ends lost 6 bases and 3 bases respectively, with 11 bases between them. CDR3 nucleotides: TGTGCCAGCAGTGAGATTGACGAAGAGACCCAGTACTTC. Amino acid sequence: CASSEIDEETQYF.

The CDR3 nucleotides read TGTGCCAGCGCTGATAGGACCGGGGAGCTGTTTTTT. Amino acid sequence: CASADRTGELFF. V usage is TRBV28 and J usage is TRBJ2-2; no clear D gene. V lost 8 bases to trimming and J lost 5 bases, with 9 bases between them. Germline V CDR1 and CDR2: MDHEN, SYDVKM. CDR3 size: 12 residues.

The V gene is TRBV12-3 or TRBV12-4, the J gene TRBJ1-2; TRBD1 aligns across 8 bases. V lost 4 bases and J lost 6; bases outside the gene matches: 10. The CDR3 is 15 residues long. The CDR3 coding sequence is TGTGCCAGCAGTTCACGTAGAACAGGGGGTAATGGCTACACCTTC. Encoded protein: CASSSRRTGGNGYTF.

This chain links TRBV30 with TRBJ2-2, with 9 bases lining up with TRBD1. Germline CDR1 and CDR2: GTSNPN and SVGIG (reference sequence). J gave up 7 bases and V 0 bases, and 12 bases lay outside the gene matches. This CDR3 has 17 residues. The CDR3 DNA is TGTGCCTGGAGTGTATGGGTCTCCGGACAGGGGCACGGGGAGCTGTTTTTT. Residues: CAWSVWVSGQGHGELFF.

V and J are TRBV5-6 and TRBJ2-5; possible D gene TRBD1, 5 bases. The ends were cut back, 5 bases at V and 5 bases at J, with 19 bases in the middle. The CDR3 contains 15 residues. CDR1 and CDR2 (germline): SGHDT, YYEEEE. The CDR3 DNA follows: TGTGCCAGCAGACCGCAGGGCTACCACTTGGAGACCCAGTACTTC. Translated: CASRPQGYHLETQYF.

V and J are TRBV14 and TRBJ2-3; a possible D gene is TRBD1 (5 bases). Germline loops: CDR1 SGHDN, CDR2 FVKESK. Trimming removed 1 base from V and 4 bases from J, with 6 bases in between. CDR3 length: 13 amino acids. The CDR3 DNA reads TGTGCCAGCAGCCAAGTGGGGCCAGATACGCAGTATTTT. Translating it yields CASSQVGPDTQYF.

The J gene is TRBJ2-1, the V gene TRBV27; the match to TRBD2 covers 8 bases. Germline V gene lookup returns CDR1 MNHEY and CDR2 SMNVEV (reference sequence). This CDR3 comprises 9 residues. CDR3 loop: CVSGGAQFF. In nucleotides, the CDR3 is TGTGTTTCGGGGGGGGCCCAGTTCTTC.

This sequence joins TRBV6-5 and TRBJ1-2; a possible D gene is TRBD1 (5 bases). The germline V gene encodes CDR1 MNHEY and CDR2 SVGAGI. The CDR3 sequence is 19 residues long. Trimming took off 2 bases at V and 3 bases at J, with 25 bases between the two ends. The CDR3 coding sequence is TGTGCCAGCAGTTACGCGGTATCAACCCGACAGCCAAGCTACTATGGCTACACCTTC. As protein: CASSYAVSTRQPSYYGYTF.

This clonotype was observed once. V gene TRBV7-3 combines with J gene TRBJ2-5, with 8 bases lining up with TRBD2. The length of the CDR3 is 15 residues. The V segment lost 5 bases and the J segment 2 bases; nucleotides outside the gene matches: 7. CDR1 and CDR2 (germline): SGHTA, FQGTGA. CDR3 amino acids: CASSVIAGWQETQYF. CDR3 coding DNA: TGTGCCAGCAGCGTTATAGCGGGGTGGCAAGAGACCCAGTACTTC.

This clonotype appeared once. The chain has TRBV15 and TRBJ1-2; maybe TRBD1 (6 bases). Germline values: CDR1 LNHNV, CDR2 YYDKDF (reference sequence). The V and J ends lost 1 base and 6 bases respectively, with 9 bases between them. CDR3 length: 13 residues. Written as DNA, the CDR3 is TGTGCCACCAGCAGAGGAAGGGGGGATGGCTACACCTTC. Translated, it gives CATSRGRGDGYTF.

V usage is TRBV7-2 and J usage is TRBJ2-5; 9 nucleotides align to TRBD2. Germline V gives CDR1 SGHTA, CDR2 FQGNSA. The CDR3 has 18 amino acids. With V trimmed by 1 base and J by 1 base, 10 bases remained unmatched. CDR3 region: CASSLGSSPRGGQETQYF. The DNA of the CDR3 is TGTGCCAGCAGCTTAGGAAGCTCCCCGCGGGGGGGCCAAGAGACCCAGTACTTC.

The chain has TRBV15 and TRBJ1-5, with TRBD1 as a possible D gene (6 bases). The ends were cut back, 0 bases at V and 3 bases at J, with 9 bases in the middle. Germline CDR1 LNHNV, CDR2 YYDKDF (reference sequence). The CDR3 is made up of 15 amino acids. The CDR3 sequence: CATSRDRQANQPQHF. Here the CDR3 DNA reads TGTGCCACCAGCAGAGATAGACAGGCCAATCAGCCCCAGCATTTT.

The chain uses TRBV12-3 or TRBV12-4 and TRBJ1-2; perhaps TRBD1 as D (6 bases). The CDR3 is 15 residues long. V dropped 6 bases and J dropped 4 bases, with 18 bases sitting between them. The CDR3 DNA reads TGTGCCAGCAGCTTTGGGGGGGCCGTCCTCTATGGCTACACCTTC. Residues: CASSFGGAVLYGYTF.

J is TRBJ1-2 and V is TRBV14; no clear D gene. The V gene's germline CDR1 is SGHDN and CDR2 FVKESK. Trimming removed 5 bases from V and 1 base from J, with 8 bases in between. This CDR3 has 13 amino acids. CDR3 DNA sequence: TGTGCCAGCAGCAACGGGAATAACTATGGCTACACCTTC. Its translation is CASSNGNNYGYTF.

The chain is built from TRBV20-1 and TRBJ2-5; TRBD1 is a possible D gene (6 bases). With 5 bases removed from V and 1 base from J, the gap between germline ends came to 20 bases. CDR3 length: 16 residues. Germline values: CDR1 DFQATT, CDR2 SNEGSKA (reference sequence). CDR3 protein: CSALPYGGPSQETQYF. CDR3 coding DNA: TGCAGTGCTCTCCCCTATGGGGGCCCGTCCCAAGAGACCCAGTACTTC.

Only one count was recorded for this clonotype. The chain carries TRBV20-1 and TRBJ2-7; D might be TRBD2 (6 bases). The germline V and J ends were trimmed by 0 bases and 3 bases, with 6 bases remaining between them. Looked up from germline, CDR1 is DFQATT and CDR2 is SNEGSKA (reference sequence). This CDR3 is built from 12 residues. This CDR3 is CSAREGGYEQYF. The CDR3 DNA follows: TGCAGTGCTAGAGAGGGGGGCTACGAGCAGTACTTC.

This chain joins TRBV7-9 and TRBJ1-4; a weak D match, TRBD1 (5 bases). Germline V gives CDR1 SEHNR, CDR2 FQNEAQ (reference sequence). V shed 5 bases and J shed 0 bases, with 19 bases lying between them. The CDR3 is 18 amino acids. CDR3 bases: TGTGCCAGCAGCCGAGCGGACCGGACACCTGCAACTAATGAAAAACTGTTTTTT. This translates into CASSRADRTPATNEKLFF. The whole variable domain, filled in from reference TRBV7-9 and TRBJ1-4, reads DTGVSQNPRHKITKRGQNVTFRCDPISEHNRLYWYRQTLGQGPEFLTYFQNEAQLEKSRLLSDRFSAERPKGSFSTLEIQRTEQGDSAMYLCASSRADRTPATNEKLFFGSGTQLSVL.

The gene calls are TRBV4-2 and TRBJ2-3; tentative D call: TRBD2 (5 bases). V was clipped by 4 bases and J by 2 bases, with 16 bases between them. Germline CDR1 LGHNA, CDR2 YNFKEQ. The CDR3 consists of 16 residues. This chain's CDR3 is CASSPERAEPTDTQYF. The DNA for the CDR3 is TGTGCCAGCAGCCCCGAGCGAGCGGAACCCACAGATACGCAGTATTTT.

About this clonotype: The germline gene is not matched at one end of the junction; a read error may be the cause. The genes are TRBV5-1 and TRBJ2-7; 9 bases are a match to TRBD1. The germline V gene encodes CDR1 SGHRS and CDR2 YFSETQ. The CDR3 consists of 17 residues. CDR3 protein: CASSLCSSGTGIYEHYF. For the CDR3, the DNA is TGCGCCAGCAGCTTGTGCTCCTCCGGGACAGGGATCTACGAGCACTACTTC.

The chain combines TRBV7-6 with TRBJ1-1; no reliable D call. Between the trimmed V and J ends, which lost 7 bases and 1 base, there was a span of 13 bases. This CDR3 is 14 amino acids long. Germline V CDR1 and CDR2: SGHVS, FNYEAQ. The CDR3 here is CASTPYTTNTEAFF. The CDR3 bases are TGTGCCAGCACTCCCTACACTACGAACACTGAAGCTTTCTTT.

This clonotype is labeled as medium-sized. This rearrangement joins TRBV6-5 to TRBJ1-1, with D tentatively TRBD1 (5 bases). This CDR3 has 15 amino acids. Germline V lookup: CDR1 MNHEY, CDR2 SVGAGI. Trimming took 0 bases from V and 0 from J, leaving 8 bases between them. CDR3 region: CASSYSKGVNTEAFF. Here the CDR3 DNA reads TGTGCCAGCAGTTACTCGAAAGGGGTGAACACTGAAGCTTTCTTT.

V gene TRBV20-1 combines with J gene TRBJ2-1, with TRBD2 identical over 9 bases. J lost 4 bases, V lost 1 base, and 11 bases had no gene match. Looked up from germline, CDR1 is DFQATT and CDR2 is SNEGSKA (reference sequence). The CDR3 covers 17 residues. This CDR3 reads CSARGLASGATYNEQFF. The CDR3 DNA reads as TGCAGTGCTAGAGGTCTGGCTAGCGGGGCTACATACAATGAGCAGTTCTTC.

This chain links TRBV9 with TRBJ2-5, with 11 positions matching TRBD2. This CDR3 is 14 amino acids long. J lost 5 bases, V lost 4 bases, and 4 bases had no gene match. Per the germline V gene, CDR1 is SGDLS and CDR2 is YYNGEE. CDR3: CASSTSGGGETQYF. The DNA of the CDR3 is TGTGCCAGCAGCACTAGCGGGGGTGGGGAGACCCAGTACTTC.

This chain joins TRBV11-2 and TRBJ2-7; 9 bases fit TRBD2. CDR3 size: 16 residues. V trimming: 5 bases; J trimming: 2 bases; junction bases outside the gene matches: 10. CDR1 and CDR2 from the germline V gene are SGHAT and FQNNGV. This chain's CDR3 is CASSHLAGTTPYEQYF. CDR3 in DNA: TGTGCCAGCAGCCACCTAGCGGGAACTACCCCCTACGAGCAGTACTTC. Full variable domain (rest looked up from reference TRBV11-2 and TRBJ2-7): EAGVAQSPRYKIIEKRQSVAFWCNPISGHATLYWYQQILGQGPKLLIQFQNNGVVDDSQLPKDRFSAERLKGVDSTLKIQPAKLEDSAVYLCASSHLAGTTPYEQYFGPGTRLTVT.

The rearrangement links TRBV7-9 to TRBJ2-1; no reliable D call. Germline assignment: CDR1 SEHNR and CDR2 FQNEAQ (reference sequence). This CDR3 has 14 residues. The V and J ends lost 5 bases and 5 bases respectively, with 13 bases between them. DNA of the CDR3: TGTGCCAGCAGCGTTCAAGTCCGCAACAATGAGCAGTTCTTC. It encodes CASSVQVRNNEQFF.

The chain carries TRBV9 and TRBJ2-1; TRBD1 matches 7 bases. The V and J ends lost 0 bases and 0 bases, in that order; junction bases with no gene match: 3. Germline V gene data show CDR1 as SGDLS and CDR2 as YYNGEE. The CDR3 spans 16 residues. The CDR3 is CASSVEGQLSYNEQFF. The CDR3 DNA follows: TGTGCCAGCAGCGTAGAGGGACAGCTCTCCTACAATGAGCAGTTCTTC.

This chain connects TRBV6-5 to TRBJ1-6, with TRBD1 matching over 9 bases. V shed 6 bases, J shed 9 bases, and the junction held 6 bases outside the gene matches. The CDR3 has 14 residues. CDR1 and CDR2 from the germline V gene are MNHEY and SVGAGI. CDR3: CASSLGQGLSPLHF. The CDR3 region has the DNA TGTGCCAGCAGCTTGGGACAGGGTCTTTCACCCCTCCACTTT.

The CDR3 loop is CASSLVGGGPANEKLFF. The CDR3 region has the DNA TGTGCCAGCAGCTTAGTGGGCGGGGGTCCGGCTAATGAAAAACTGTTTTTT. V is TRBV11-2 and J is TRBJ1-4; tentatively, D is TRBD1 (5 bases). Germline V gene lookup returns CDR1 SGHAT and CDR2 FQNNGV. Trimming left V 1 base short and J 3 bases short, with 15 bases between. CDR3 length: 17 residues. Complete variable domain (other parts from reference TRBV11-2 and TRBJ1-4): EAGVAQSPRYKIIEKRQSVAFWCNPISGHATLYWYQQILGQGPKLLIQFQNNGVVDDSQLPKDRFSAERLKGVDSTLKIQPAKLEDSAVYLCASSLVGGGPANEKLFFGSGTQLSVL.